Following are 29 T cell receptor beta chains from one sample sequenced in a study of regulatory T cells in long-lasting Graves disease (dated by TCRdb to the early 2020s). This specimen's time point label, per the study, means: newly diagnosed GD, antithyroid drugs for less than 3 months. For both TCR sequencing and RNA sequencing, RNA was extracted from PBMCs in TRIzol. The library was built by means of multiplex PCR. The sequencer was an Illumina HiSeq 4000. TCR beta libraries were built with iRepertoire HTBI primers and Arm-PCR amplification of CDR3 regions. TCRdb trimmed public reads at Q25 via fastp, called clones via MiXCR and kept in-frame beta chains. Identical CDR3 proteins give one entry, which carries the most common genes and DNA. The sample table lists about 500,000 distinct CDR3 sequences, 15% to 20% of them with a count of one. The ten largest account for 12% of the sample. The sample also formed part of further work on T cells in Graves' hyperthyroidism and ophthalmopathy.

Material: peripheral blood mononuclear cells (PBMCs), obtained at new diagnosis, from a patient treated with antithyroid drugs. These TCRs come from a man aged 35 to 55 with Graves disease. Donor details come from another sample of the same person, matched by shared clones.

This clonotype has a handful of counts. One end of the junction does not line up with germline, which may come from a read error. The chain uses TRBV5-5 and TRBJ2-5, with 9 bases matching TRBD2. Looked up from germline, CDR1 is SGHKS and CDR2 is YYEKEE (reference sequence). This CDR3 region has 15 residues. CDR3 amino acids: CASSSWGGRVNEQLF. The CDR3 DNA sequence: TGTGCCAGCAGCTCCTGGGGCGGGAGGGTCAATGAGCAGCTCTTC.

On this clonotype: Sequence at one end of the junction differs from germline and may be a read error. The V gene is TRBV5-1, the J gene TRBJ2-3; 9 bases line up with TRBD1. Per the germline V gene, CDR1 is SGHRS and CDR2 is YFSETQ. This CDR3 is built from 16 residues. The DNA for the CDR3 is TGTGCCAGCAGCTCGCCCATGGGACAGGGCTCAGATACGCAGTATTTT. This translates into CASSSPMGQGSDTQYF. Together with reference TRBV5-1 and TRBJ2-3, the CDR3 gives the full variable domain: KAGVTQTPRYLIKTRGQQVTLSCSPISGHRSVSWYQQTPGQGLQFLFEYFSETQRNKGNFPGRFSGRQFSNSRSEMNVSTLELGDSALYLCASSSPMGQGSDTQYFGPGTRLTVL.

This clonotype was seen at least ten times. The chain carries TRBV28 and TRBJ2-3; 10 nucleotides match TRBD2. Germline trimming cut 1 base from V and 1 base from J; bases unmatched to any gene: 2. Germline CDR1 is MDHEN and CDR2 is SYDVKM. The CDR3 is 16 residues long. The CDR3 sequence: CASSLFGTSGTDTQYF. Here the CDR3 DNA reads TGTGCCAGCAGTTTATTTGGGACTAGCGGCACAGATACGCAGTATTTT.

V and J are TRBV27 and TRBJ1-1; 7 bases are shared with TRBD1. CDR3 length: 13 amino acids. V was clipped by 2 bases and J by 5 bases; unmatched bases: 2. CDR1 is MNHEY and CDR2 is SMNVEV in the germline V gene (reference sequence). The CDR3 sequence: CASSLDRATEAFF. In nucleotides, the CDR3 is TGTGCCAGCAGTTTAGACAGGGCTACTGAAGCTTTCTTT.

This clonotype has at least ten counts. The chain recombines TRBV11-3 with TRBJ2-2; D not certain. This CDR3 is built from 16 residues. Germline values: CDR1 SGHNT, CDR2 YENEEA. V lost 4 bases, J lost 2 bases, and 14 bases lay in between. The CDR3 loop reads CASSSYPRANTGELFF. DNA of the CDR3: TGTGCCAGCAGCTCATATCCGCGAGCAAACACCGGGGAGCTGTTTTTT.

The chain recombines TRBV7-2 with TRBJ2-3; D is tentatively TRBD1 or TRBD2 (6 bases each). The germline V gene encodes CDR1 SGHTA and CDR2 FQGNSA. This CDR3 has 14 residues. V lost 7 bases to trimming and J lost 2 bases, with 13 bases between them. The CDR3 DNA follows: TGTGCCAGCACCAGGGGACTCCCCACAGATACGCAGTATTTT. Amino acid sequence: CASTRGLPTDTQYF.

This clonotype was observed many times. The V call is TRBV20-1, the J call TRBJ1-1, with D tentatively TRBD1 (5 bases). The CDR3 runs 13 residues. CDR1 and CDR2 (germline): DFQATT, SNEGSKA (reference sequence). The V and J ends lost 6 bases and 3 bases respectively, with 14 bases between them. In DNA, the CDR3 is TGCAGTGCCCAGAAGGTCAGGGACACTGAAGCTTTCTTT. This translates into CSAQKVRDTEAFF.

The sample holds many counts of this clonotype. This chain links TRBV7-9 with TRBJ2-1, with 11 bases fitting TRBD2. Unmatched junction bases numbered 6, after V lost 5 bases and J lost 3 bases. Germline V gene data show CDR1 as SEHNR and CDR2 as FQNEAQ (reference sequence). This CDR3 contains 16 residues. The chain's CDR3 is CASSRSGRAVYNEQFF. The CDR3, as DNA: TGTGCCAGCAGCCGTAGCGGGAGGGCCGTCTACAATGAGCAGTTCTTC. The entire variable domain, with the rest obtained from reference TRBV7-9 and TRBJ2-1, is as follows: DTGVSQNPRHKITKRGQNVTFRCDPISEHNRLYWYRQTLGQGPEFLTYFQNEAQLEKSRLLSDRFSAERPKGSFSTLEIQRTEQGDSAMYLCASSRSGRAVYNEQFFGPGTRLTVL.

The chain is built from TRBV5-1 and TRBJ2-7; TRBD2 aligns across 8 bases. V was clipped by 0 bases and J by 3 bases; unmatched bases: 5. CDR3 length: 15 amino acids. Germline lookup yields CDR1 SGHRS and CDR2 YFSETQ. The CDR3 region has the DNA TGCGCCAGCAGCTTGGAACTCAGCGGGAGCTACGAGCAGTACTTC. This translates into CASSLELSGSYEQYF.

There are many counts of this clonotype. CDR3 nucleotides: TGTGCCAGCAGCTCAAGATGGTCCAATGAGCAGTTCTTC. Its protein is CASSSRWSNEQFF. The chain uses TRBV7-8 and TRBJ2-1; D is uncertain. V shed 4 bases and J shed 6 bases, with 10 bases lying between them. This CDR3 has 13 residues. CDR1 and CDR2 from the germline V gene are SGHVS and FQNEAQ.

Many counts were recorded for this clonotype. The CDR3 sequence is CASSYSGTGETQYF. The CDR3 DNA follows: TGTGCCAGCAGTTACTCCGGGACAGGAGAGACCCAGTACTTC. V gene TRBV6-5 combines with J gene TRBJ2-5; 8 positions agree with TRBD1. Looked up from germline, CDR1 is MNHEY and CDR2 is SVGAGI. There are 14 residues in the CDR3. V lost 0 bases, J lost 4 bases, and 1 base stayed unmatched.

In its sample, this clonotype was seen many times. The chain joins TRBV5-1 to TRBJ2-7; tentatively, D is TRBD1 or TRBD2 (6 bases each). The CDR3 is made up of 16 amino acids. With 0 bases removed from V and 0 bases from J, the gap between germline ends came to 13 bases. Germline V gene data show CDR1 as SGHRS and CDR2 as YFSETQ. For the CDR3, the DNA is TGCGCCAGCAGCTTGGCCCCGGGGGCCCTCTCCTACGAGCAGTACTTC. Translated: CASSLAPGALSYEQYF.

This clonotype was counted at least ten times. This chain uses TRBV28 with TRBJ2-1, with 9 bases identical to TRBD1. Germline CDR1 MDHEN, CDR2 SYDVKM. Unmatched junction bases numbered 8, after V lost 6 bases and J lost 8 bases. This CDR3 contains 14 residues. CDR3: CASRAPGQGDEQFF. DNA for the CDR3: TGTGCCAGCAGAGCGCCGGGACAGGGCGATGAGCAGTTCTTC.

A few counts support this clonotype. The V and J genes are TRBV28 and TRBJ2-4; the D is unclear. This CDR3 spans 14 amino acids. V dropped 4 bases and J dropped 9 bases, with 16 bases sitting between them. From germline, CDR1 is MDHEN and CDR2 SYDVKM. The DNA of the CDR3 is TGTGCCAGCAGTTCGCCACTCCCCTCGGGCATTCAGTACTTC. It yields the protein CASSSPLPSGIQYF.

This clonotype appeared a few times. V gene TRBV7-9 combines with J gene TRBJ1-2, with a possible D match to TRBD1 (5 bases). The CDR3 runs 15 residues. V dropped 0 bases and J dropped 3 bases, with 11 bases sitting between them. The germline gives CDR1 SEHNR, CDR2 FQNEAQ (reference sequence). The CDR3 spells CASSLAGVRDYGYTF. DNA of the CDR3: TGTGCCAGCAGCTTAGCGGGGGTCCGAGACTATGGCTACACCTTC.

This clonotype was seen ten or more times. The chain has TRBV28 and TRBJ2-7; D may be TRBD1 or TRBD2 (5 bases each). Trimming took 8 bases from V and 1 from J, leaving 18 bases between them. Per the germline V gene, CDR1 is MDHEN and CDR2 is SYDVKM. This CDR3 has 15 amino acids. DNA for the CDR3: TGTGCCAGCCGAAACGCCCAGGGAGTATCCTACGAGCAGTACTTC. It translates to CASRNAQGVSYEQYF.

This clonotype was recorded at least ten times. The chain employs TRBV6-1 and TRBJ2-7, with D perhaps TRBD1 or TRBD2 (5 bases each). Germline CDR1 and CDR2: MNHNS and SASEGT. The CDR3 spans 13 residues. V shed 10 bases and J shed 0 bases, with 13 bases lying between them. CDR3 sequence (DNA): TGTGCCACCTCAACGGGACCCTCCTACGAGCAGTACTTC. Its protein product is CATSTGPSYEQYF.

This clonotype was found many times. The V and J genes are TRBV2 and TRBJ2-1; 10 bases agree with TRBD2. There are 17 residues in the CDR3. Germline CDR1 and CDR2: SNHLY and FYNNEI. The J segment lost 5 bases and the V segment lost 1 base, leaving 8 bases of the junction unmatched. The CDR3 region is CASSEEGAGGPNNEQFF. CDR3 DNA: TGTGCCAGCAGTGAAGAGGGAGCGGGAGGGCCTAACAATGAGCAGTTCTTC.

This clonotype was seen repeatedly, ten times or more. The rearrangement links TRBV7-9 to TRBJ2-3; tentative D call: TRBD2 (6 bases). CDR1 and CDR2 (germline): SEHNR, FQNEAQ (reference sequence). Trimming shortened V by 5 bases and J by 5 bases, and 11 bases separated the two germline ends. The CDR3 totals 13 residues. Here the CDR3 reads CASSRPGGDTQYF. The CDR3 DNA is TGTGCCAGCAGCCGTCCCGGGGGAGATACGCAGTATTTT.

Notes on this clonotype: A far larger clone is just one base off, so this is likely a read error. This chain connects TRBV6-1 to TRBJ1-1; no definite D call. The length of the CDR3 is 13 residues. The germline V gene encodes CDR1 MNHNS and CDR2 SASEGT. DNA of the CDR3: TGTGCCAGCAGTCTGCCCTTGAACACTGGAGCTTTCTTT. Its translation is CASSLPLNTGAFF.

This clonotype was observed at least ten times. J is TRBJ2-1 and V is TRBV12-5, with 11 bases lining up with TRBD2. Germline CDR1 is LGHNT and CDR2 is FRNRAP. The CDR3 spans 16 residues. Losses at the gene ends were 2 bases for V and 3 bases for J; bases not matched to a gene: 3. This CDR3 is CASGLITSGSYNEQFF. Here the CDR3 DNA reads TGTGCTAGTGGTTTGATAACTAGCGGGAGCTACAATGAGCAGTTCTTC.

This clonotype occurred a few times. J is TRBJ1-4 and V is TRBV4-1, with a weak D call TRBD1 (6 bases). Germline lookup yields CDR1 MGHRA and CDR2 YSYEKL. Trimming left V 0 bases short and J 7 bases short, with 12 bases between. The CDR3 spans 15 residues. CDR3 residues: CASSQEAGAIEKLFF. CDR3 in DNA: TGCGCCAGCAGCCAAGAGGCGGGGGCGATTGAAAAACTGTTTTTT.

This chain connects TRBV29-1 to TRBJ1-2, with 11 nucleotides matching TRBD1. Per germline, CDR1 SQVTM and CDR2 ANQGSEA. The J segment lost 5 bases and the V segment lost 7 bases, leaving 6 bases of the junction unmatched. CDR3 size: 13 residues. The CDR3 DNA follows: TGCAGCGGAGGACAGGGGGCAGGATATGGCTACACCTTC. Translating it yields CSGGQGAGYGYTF.

The rearrangement joins TRBV28 to TRBJ2-5; either TRBD1 or TRBD2 may supply D (5 bases each). The CDR3 runs to 15 residues. Germline CDR1 MDHEN, CDR2 SYDVKM. Trimming stripped 5 bases from V and 9 bases from J, with 22 bases between. The CDR3 sequence: CASSASGTAIRPQYF. In DNA, the CDR3 is TGTGCCAGCAGTGCCTCTGGGACCGCCATTCGGCCCCAGTACTTC.

The chain employs TRBV10-1 and TRBJ1-6; tentative D call: TRBD1 (5 bases). The CDR3 has 13 amino acids. Germline V gene data show CDR1 as WNHNN and CDR2 as SYGVQD (reference sequence). V was shortened by 5 bases and J by 10 bases, with 12 bases between the two germline ends. This chain's CDR3 is CASSKGRDSPLHF. DNA for the CDR3: TGCGCCAGCAGTAAGGGCCGGGACTCACCCCTCCACTTT.

Many counts were recorded for this clonotype. The chain joins TRBV12-3 or TRBV12-4 to TRBJ2-3; TRBD2 aligns across 14 bases. The CDR3 extends over 17 amino acids. Unmatched junction bases numbered 5, after V lost 6 bases and J lost 0 bases. CDR3 in amino acids: CASSYGTSGRSTDTQYF. For the CDR3, the DNA is TGTGCCAGCAGCTACGGGACTAGCGGGAGAAGCACAGATACGCAGTATTTT.

There are many counts of this clonotype. CDR3 residues: CASSLVVGSPLHF. The CDR3 coding sequence is TGTGCCAGCAGTTTAGTGGTCGGGTCACCCCTCCACTTT. V usage is TRBV12-3 or TRBV12-4 and J usage is TRBJ1-6; no firm D call. The CDR3 covers 13 residues. V was trimmed by 1 base and J by 10 bases, leaving 8 bases between them.

This clonotype was counted many times. The V gene is TRBV29-1, the J gene TRBJ2-7; 7 bases are shared with TRBD2. The CDR3 contains 13 residues. CDR1 and CDR2 (germline): SQVTM, ANQGSEA. The ends lost 5 bases at V and 4 bases at J; junction bases unmatched: 8. The CDR3 loop is CSVRSGKTYEQYF. CDR3 bases: TGCAGCGTTCGGAGCGGGAAGACGTACGAGCAGTACTTC.

The table lists this clonotype with a few counts. The chain has TRBV29-1 and TRBJ2-5; D might be TRBD1 (6 bases). CDR1 is SQVTM, CDR2 ANQGSEA, per germline. The CDR3 runs to 13 residues. Trimming left V 7 bases short and J 3 bases short, with 15 bases between. CDR3 protein: CSGGRPTKETQYF. Here the CDR3 DNA reads TGCAGCGGGGGGCGGCCGACCAAAGAGACCCAGTACTTC.